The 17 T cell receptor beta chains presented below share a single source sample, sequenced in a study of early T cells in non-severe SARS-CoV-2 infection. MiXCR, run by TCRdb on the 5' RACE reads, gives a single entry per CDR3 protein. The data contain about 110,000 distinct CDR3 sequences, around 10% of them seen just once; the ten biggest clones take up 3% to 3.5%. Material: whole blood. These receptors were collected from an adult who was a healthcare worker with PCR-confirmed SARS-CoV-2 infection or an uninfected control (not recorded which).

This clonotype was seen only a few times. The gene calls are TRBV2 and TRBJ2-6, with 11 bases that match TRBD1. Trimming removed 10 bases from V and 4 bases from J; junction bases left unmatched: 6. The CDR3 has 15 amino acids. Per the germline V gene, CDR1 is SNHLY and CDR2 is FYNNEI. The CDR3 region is CATSDRGLGANVLTF. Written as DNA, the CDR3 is TGTGCCACCTCGGACAGGGGGCTCGGGGCCAACGTCCTGACTTTC.

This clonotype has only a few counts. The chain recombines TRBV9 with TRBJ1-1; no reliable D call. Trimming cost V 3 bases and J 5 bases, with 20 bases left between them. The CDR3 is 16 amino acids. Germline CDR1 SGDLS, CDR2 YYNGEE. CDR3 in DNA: TGTGCCAGCAGCGCCCGACCCGGGGTCGCAATAACTGAAGCTTTCTTT. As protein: CASSARPGVAITEAFF.

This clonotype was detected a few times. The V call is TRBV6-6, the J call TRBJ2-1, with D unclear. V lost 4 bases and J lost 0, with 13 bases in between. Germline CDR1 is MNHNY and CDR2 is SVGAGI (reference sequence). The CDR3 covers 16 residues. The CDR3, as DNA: TGTGCCAGCAGTTCCTTGGGCCTTAGCTCCTACAATGAGCAGTTCTTC. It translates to CASSSLGLSSYNEQFF.

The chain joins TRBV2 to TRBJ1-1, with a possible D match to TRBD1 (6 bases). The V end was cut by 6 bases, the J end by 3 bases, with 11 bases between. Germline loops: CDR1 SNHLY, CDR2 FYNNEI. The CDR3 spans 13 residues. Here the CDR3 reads CASRKTGDTEAFF. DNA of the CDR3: TGTGCCAGCAGGAAGACAGGAGACACTGAAGCTTTCTTT.

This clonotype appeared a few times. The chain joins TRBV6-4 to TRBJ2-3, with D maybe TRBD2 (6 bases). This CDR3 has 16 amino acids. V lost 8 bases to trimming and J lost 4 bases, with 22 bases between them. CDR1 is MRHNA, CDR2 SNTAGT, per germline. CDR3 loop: CASAPTGTSGADTQYF. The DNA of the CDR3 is TGTGCCAGCGCCCCAACCGGGACGTCGGGGGCAGATACGCAGTATTTT.

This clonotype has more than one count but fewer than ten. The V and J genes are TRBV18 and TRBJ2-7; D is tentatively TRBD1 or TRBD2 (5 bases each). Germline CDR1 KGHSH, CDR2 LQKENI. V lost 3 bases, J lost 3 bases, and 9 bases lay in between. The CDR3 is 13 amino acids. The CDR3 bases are TGTGCCAGCTCACCGCCTGGGGGCTACGAGCAGTACTTC. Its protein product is CASSPPGGYEQYF.

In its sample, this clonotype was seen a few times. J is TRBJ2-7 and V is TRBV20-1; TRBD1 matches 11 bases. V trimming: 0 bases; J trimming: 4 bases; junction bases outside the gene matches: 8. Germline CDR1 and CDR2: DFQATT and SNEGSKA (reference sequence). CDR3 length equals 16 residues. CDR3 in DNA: TGCAGTGCTAGAGATCCTGGGACAGGGGGTCAGTACGAGCAGTACTTC. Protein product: CSARDPGTGGQYEQYF.

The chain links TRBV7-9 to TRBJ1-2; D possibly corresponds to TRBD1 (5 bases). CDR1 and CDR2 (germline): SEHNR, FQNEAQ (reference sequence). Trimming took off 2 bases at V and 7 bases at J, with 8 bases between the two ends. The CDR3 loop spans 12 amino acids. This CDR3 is CASSLQGPGYTF. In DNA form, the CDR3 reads TGTGCCAGCAGCTTACAGGGCCCTGGCTACACCTTC.

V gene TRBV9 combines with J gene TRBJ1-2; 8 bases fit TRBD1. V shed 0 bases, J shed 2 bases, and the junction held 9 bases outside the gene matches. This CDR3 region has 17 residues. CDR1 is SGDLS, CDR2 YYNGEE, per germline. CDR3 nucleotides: TGTGCCAGCAGCGTAGCTCGGACAGGGTCACAGAACTATGGCTACACCTTC. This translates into CASSVARTGSQNYGYTF.

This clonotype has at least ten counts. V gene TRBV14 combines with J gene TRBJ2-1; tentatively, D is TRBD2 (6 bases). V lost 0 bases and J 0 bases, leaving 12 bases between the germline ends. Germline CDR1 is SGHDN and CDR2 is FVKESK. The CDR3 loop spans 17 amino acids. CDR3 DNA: TGTGCCAGCAGCCAAGATTTCGGGGACTTCTCCTACAATGAGCAGTTCTTC. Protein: CASSQDFGDFSYNEQFF.

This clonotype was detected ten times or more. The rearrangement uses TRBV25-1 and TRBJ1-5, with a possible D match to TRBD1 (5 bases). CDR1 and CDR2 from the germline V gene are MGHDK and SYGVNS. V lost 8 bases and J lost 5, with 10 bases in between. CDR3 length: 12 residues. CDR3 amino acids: CASGREDQPQHF. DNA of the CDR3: TGTGCCAGCGGCAGGGAAGATCAGCCCCAGCATTTT.

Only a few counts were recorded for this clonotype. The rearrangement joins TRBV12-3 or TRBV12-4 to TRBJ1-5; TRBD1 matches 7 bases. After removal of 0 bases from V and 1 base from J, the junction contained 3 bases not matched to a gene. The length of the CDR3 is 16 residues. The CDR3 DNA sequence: TGTGCCAGCAGTTTAGCGGTACAGGGGAGCAATCAGCCCCAGCATTTT. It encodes CASSLAVQGSNQPQHF.

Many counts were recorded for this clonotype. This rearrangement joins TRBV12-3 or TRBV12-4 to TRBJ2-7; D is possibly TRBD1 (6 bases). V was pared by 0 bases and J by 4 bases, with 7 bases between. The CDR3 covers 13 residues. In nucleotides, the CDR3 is TGTGCCAGCAGTTTAGCGGACAGTTACGAGCAGTACTTC. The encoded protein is CASSLADSYEQYF.

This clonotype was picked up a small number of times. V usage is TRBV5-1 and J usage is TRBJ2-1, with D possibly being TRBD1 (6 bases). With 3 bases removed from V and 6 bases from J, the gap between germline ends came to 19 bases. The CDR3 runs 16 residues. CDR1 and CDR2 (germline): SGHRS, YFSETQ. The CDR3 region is CASSSQRGRVANEQFF. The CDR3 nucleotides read TGCGCCAGCAGCTCCCAAAGGGGGAGAGTCGCCAATGAGCAGTTCTTC.

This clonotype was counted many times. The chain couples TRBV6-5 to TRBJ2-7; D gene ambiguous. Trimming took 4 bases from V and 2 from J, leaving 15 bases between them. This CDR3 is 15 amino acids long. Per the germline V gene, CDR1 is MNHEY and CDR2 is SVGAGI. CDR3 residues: CASSSSLLATYEQYF. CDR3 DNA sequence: TGTGCCAGCAGTTCATCTTTACTTGCTACCTACGAGCAGTACTTC.

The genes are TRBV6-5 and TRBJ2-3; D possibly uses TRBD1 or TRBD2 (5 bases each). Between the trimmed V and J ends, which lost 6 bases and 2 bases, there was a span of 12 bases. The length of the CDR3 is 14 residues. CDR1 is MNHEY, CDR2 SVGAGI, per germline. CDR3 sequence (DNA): TGTGCCAGCAGCTGGTTGGGGGTCACAGATACGCAGTATTTT. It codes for CASSWLGVTDTQYF.

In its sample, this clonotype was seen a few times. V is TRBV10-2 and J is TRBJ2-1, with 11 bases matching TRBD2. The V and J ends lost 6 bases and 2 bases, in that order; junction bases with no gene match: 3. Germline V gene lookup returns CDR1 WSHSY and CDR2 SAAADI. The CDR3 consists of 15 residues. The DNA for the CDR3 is TGCGCCAGCAGCCAACTAGCGGGGGCCTACAATGAGCAGTTCTTC. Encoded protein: CASSQLAGAYNEQFF.